This TCR beta chain was profiled in a study of blood T cell repertoires in COVID-19. For the study at large: Sample material is recorded as cDNA or gDNA derived from T cells, B-cell-depleted T cells, or PBMCs.

The table came from immunoSEQ multiplex PCR; TCRdb's copy has only in-frame clones and leaves some out. The sample has more than 150,000 clones; 90% are singletons. The sequence was collected from a man over 45 with acute or convalescent COVID-19. Sequencing was performed on peripheral blood.

Here the CDR3 DNA reads TGTGCCAGTAGTACTGGGGGGACTCCTTATCTCAACTATGGCTACACCTTC. It specifies CASSTGGTPYLNYGYTF. V usage is TRBV19 and J usage is TRBJ1-2, with TRBD1 as a possible D gene (5 bases). Germline V gene lookup returns CDR1 LNHDA and CDR2 SQIVND (reference sequence). Trimming removed 4 bases at V and 2 bases at J, with 20 bases between. This CDR3 spans 17 amino acids.